These 15 T cell receptor beta chains originate from one sample sequenced in a study of healthy donors' naive CD4 and CD8 T cells. Each TCR library used around 500 ng of total RNA and a linear amplification protocol. Using its own MiXCR run on the reads, TCRdb lists one record per CDR3 protein. This table has approximately 200,000 distinct CDR3 sequences, under 85% appearing once. The material sequenced was naive CD4+ and CD8+ T cells sorted from blood, pooled from several donors. These receptors all come from a pool of human donors in good health; the sample pools cells from several healthy donors.

This chain uses TRBV19 with TRBJ2-1; 10 positions match TRBD2. V shed 6 bases and J 1 base; nucleotides not matched to a gene: 3. The CDR3 covers 15 residues. In germline, CDR1 is LNHDA, CDR2 SQIVND (reference sequence). The CDR3 coding sequence is TGTGCCAGTAGCCCGACTAGCGGGTCCTACAATGAGCAGTTCTTC. Translated, it gives CASSPTSGSYNEQFF.

The chain uses TRBV19 and TRBJ2-1; TRBD2 matches at 7 bases. The germline gives CDR1 LNHDA, CDR2 SQIVND (reference sequence). This CDR3 is built from 15 residues. V lost 6 bases and J lost 7; bases outside the gene matches: 12. CDR3 protein: CASSYPGGSSNEQFF. The CDR3 DNA reads as TGTGCCAGTAGCTACCCTGGCGGGAGCAGTAATGAGCAGTTCTTC.

This chain links TRBV6-6 with TRBJ2-5; D is uncertain. Trimming shortened V by 5 bases and J by 5 bases, and 18 bases separated the two germline ends. The CDR3 consists of 15 residues. Germline CDR1 reads MNHNY; CDR2 reads SVGAGI (reference sequence). The DNA of the CDR3 is TGTGCCAGCAGTCCTGCCTGGAGCCGAGCGGAGACCCAGTACTTC. It encodes CASSPAWSRAETQYF.

The chain joins TRBV6-2 or TRBV6-3 to TRBJ2-1; D might be TRBD1 (5 bases). Trimming left V 4 bases short and J 0 bases short, with 13 bases between. The CDR3 has 16 residues. In germline, CDR1 is MNHEY, CDR2 SVGEGT. CDR3 sequence reads: CASSSTTASSYNEQFF. Written as DNA, the CDR3 is TGTGCCAGCAGTTCTACGACAGCGAGCTCCTACAATGAGCAGTTCTTC.

This clonotype was counted a few times. DNA of the CDR3: TGTGCCAGCAGCTACAGGCAACTAGCGGGAGGGAGGAATGAGCAGTTCTTC. It yields the protein CASSYRQLAGGRNEQFF. The gene calls are TRBV6-6 and TRBJ2-1; 13 nucleotides match TRBD2. CDR1 and CDR2 from the germline V gene are MNHNY and SVGAGI (reference sequence). The length of the CDR3 is 17 residues. Germline trimming cut 6 bases from V and 7 bases from J; bases unmatched to any gene: 12.

The V call is TRBV6-5, the J call TRBJ2-7, with D perhaps TRBD2 (5 bases). Germline values: CDR1 MNHEY, CDR2 SVGAGI. V shed 4 bases and J shed 9 bases, with 19 bases lying between them. This CDR3 spans 14 amino acids. In nucleotides, the CDR3 is TGTGCCAGCAGTTCTTGGGAGTTGAGTACGGGGCAGTACTTC. It encodes CASSSWELSTGQYF.

The gene calls are TRBV19 and TRBJ2-7, with D maybe TRBD2 (6 bases). The CDR3 runs to 13 residues. The germline gives CDR1 LNHDA, CDR2 SQIVND (reference sequence). Between the trimmed V and J ends, which lost 5 bases and 4 bases, there was a span of 12 bases. The CDR3 DNA sequence: TGTGCCAGTAGTCCGGGAGAGGGTTACGAGCAGTACTTC. As protein: CASSPGEGYEQYF.

J is TRBJ2-5 and V is TRBV5-1; a weak D match, TRBD1 (6 bases). Germline V gene sequence: CDR1 SGHRS, CDR2 YFSETQ. This CDR3 comprises 14 residues. The V end lost 4 bases, the J end lost 2 bases, and 12 bases lay between the germline ends. Here the CDR3 reads CASSEGHTQETQYF. The CDR3 DNA reads as TGCGCCAGCAGCGAGGGACACACTCAAGAGACCCAGTACTTC.

This clonotype was seen a single time. The genes are TRBV20-1 and TRBJ1-5; TRBD1 is a possible D gene (6 bases). The V and J ends lost 6 bases and 6 bases respectively, with 15 bases between them. The CDR3 contains 13 residues. Germline CDR1 and CDR2: DFQATT and SNEGSKA (reference sequence). The CDR3 DNA reads TGCAGTGCCGAGTACAGGGCGGGTCAGCCCCAGCATTTT. Protein: CSAEYRAGQPQHF.

The V call is TRBV29-1, the J call TRBJ2-7; TRBD1 is a possible D gene (5 bases). V was clipped by 0 bases and J by 5 bases, with 14 bases between them. Germline loops: CDR1 SQVTM, CDR2 ANQGSEA. The length of the CDR3 is 14 residues. The CDR3 DNA reads as TGCAGCGTTGAAGAACTGGCAGGGTTAGACGAGCAGTACTTC. It specifies CSVEELAGLDEQYF.

The chain recombines TRBV20-1 with TRBJ2-7; TRBD1 aligns across 9 bases. The CDR3 runs to 12 residues. CDR1 DFQATT and CDR2 SNEGSKA come from the germline V gene (reference sequence). V was pared by 6 bases and J by 3 bases, with 3 bases of the junction left unmatched. The CDR3 DNA sequence: TGCAGTGCCGGGACAGGGATCTACGAGCAGTACTTC. The encoded protein is CSAGTGIYEQYF.

The chain has TRBV5-4 and TRBJ2-3; D is undetermined. The V and J ends lost 0 bases and 0 bases respectively, with 5 bases between them. The germline V gene encodes CDR1 SGHNT and CDR2 YYREEE (reference sequence). The CDR3 contains 14 residues. Here the CDR3 DNA reads TGTGCCAGCAGCTTGGGACTTAGCACAGATACGCAGTATTTT. It codes for CASSLGLSTDTQYF.

The rearrangement uses TRBV14 and TRBJ2-5; no reliable D call. This CDR3 comprises 13 residues. Per the germline V gene, CDR1 is SGHDN and CDR2 is FVKESK. V was trimmed by 4 bases and J by 4 bases, leaving 10 bases between them. The CDR3 reads CASSRTLRETQYF. The CDR3 DNA is TGTGCCAGCAGCCGAACGCTTAGAGAGACCCAGTACTTC.

The J gene is TRBJ2-7, the V gene TRBV6-2 or TRBV6-3; TRBD1 matches 7 bases. V gave up 2 bases and J gave up 5 bases; unmatched junction bases: 9. Germline lookup yields CDR1 MNHEY and CDR2 SVGEGT. The CDR3 runs to 15 residues. CDR3 region: CASSYPDRYLDEQYF. The CDR3 DNA reads TGTGCCAGCAGTTACCCGGACAGGTATCTCGACGAGCAGTACTTC.

The chain carries TRBV15 and TRBJ1-5; TRBD1 agrees at 10 bases. CDR1 is LNHNV, CDR2 YYDKDF, per germline (reference sequence). This CDR3 comprises 16 residues. V dropped 4 bases and J dropped 4; count of bases not matched to a gene: 7. CDR3 amino acids: CATSTQPGQGNQPQHF. In nucleotides, the CDR3 is TGTGCCACCAGCACGCAGCCGGGACAGGGGAATCAGCCCCAGCATTTT.